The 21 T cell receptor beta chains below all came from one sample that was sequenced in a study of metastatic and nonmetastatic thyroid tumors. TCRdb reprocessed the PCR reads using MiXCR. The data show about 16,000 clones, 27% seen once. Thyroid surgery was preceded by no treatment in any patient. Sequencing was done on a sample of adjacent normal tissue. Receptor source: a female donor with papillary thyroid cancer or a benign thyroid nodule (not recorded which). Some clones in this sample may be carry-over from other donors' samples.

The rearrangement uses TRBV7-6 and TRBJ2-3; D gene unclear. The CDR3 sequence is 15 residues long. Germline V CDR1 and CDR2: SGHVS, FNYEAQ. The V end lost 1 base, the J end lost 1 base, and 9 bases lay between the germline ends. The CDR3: CASSLDSFGTDTQYF. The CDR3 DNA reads TGTGCCAGCAGCTTAGACAGCTTCGGCACAGATACGCAGTATTTT.

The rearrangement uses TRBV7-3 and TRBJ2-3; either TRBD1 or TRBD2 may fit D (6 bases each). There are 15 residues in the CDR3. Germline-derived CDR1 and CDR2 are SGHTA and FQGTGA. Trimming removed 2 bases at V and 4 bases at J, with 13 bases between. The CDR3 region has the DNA TGTGCCAGCAGCTTAGGGGGGCGTTTGGCAGATACGCAGTATTTT. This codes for CASSLGGRLADTQYF. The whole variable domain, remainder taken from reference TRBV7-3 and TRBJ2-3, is GAGVSQTPSNKVTEKGKYVELRCDPISGHTALYWYRQSLGQGPEFLIYFQGTGAADDSGLPNDRFFAVRPEGSVSTLKIQRTERGDSAVYLCASSLGGRLADTQYFGPGTRLTVL.

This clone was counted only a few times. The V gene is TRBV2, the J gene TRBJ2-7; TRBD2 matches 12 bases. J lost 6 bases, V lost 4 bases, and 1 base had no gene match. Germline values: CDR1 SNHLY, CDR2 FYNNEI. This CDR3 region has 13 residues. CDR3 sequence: CASSGLAGVEQYF. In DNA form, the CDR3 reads TGTGCCAGCAGTGGACTAGCGGGAGTCGAGCAGTACTTC. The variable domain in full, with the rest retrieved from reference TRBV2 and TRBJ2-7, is EPEVTQTPSHQVTQMGQEVILRCVPISNHLYFYWYRQILGQKVEFLVSFYNNEISEKSEIFDDQFSVERPDGSNFTLKIRSTKLEDSAMYFCASSGLAGVEQYFGPGTRLTVT.

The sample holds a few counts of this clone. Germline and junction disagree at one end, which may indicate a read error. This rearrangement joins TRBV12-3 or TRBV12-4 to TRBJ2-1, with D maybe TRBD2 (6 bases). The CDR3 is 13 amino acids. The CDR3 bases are TGTGCCAGCTGTCGCCTAGCGTACATTGAGCAGCTCTTC. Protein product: CASCRLAYIEQLF.

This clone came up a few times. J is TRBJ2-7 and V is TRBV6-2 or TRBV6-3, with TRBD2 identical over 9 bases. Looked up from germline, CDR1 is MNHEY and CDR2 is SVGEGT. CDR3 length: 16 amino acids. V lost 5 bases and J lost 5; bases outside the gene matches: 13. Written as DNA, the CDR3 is TGTGCCAGCAGTCACCCTCTTAGCGGGAGCAACAACGAGCAGTACTTC. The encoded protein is CASSHPLSGSNNEQYF.

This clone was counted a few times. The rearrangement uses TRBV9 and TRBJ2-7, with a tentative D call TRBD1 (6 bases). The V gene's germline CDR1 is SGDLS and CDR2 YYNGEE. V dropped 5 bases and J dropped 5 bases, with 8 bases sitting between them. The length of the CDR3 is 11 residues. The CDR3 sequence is CASSPGDEQYF. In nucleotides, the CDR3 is TGTGCCAGCAGTCCAGGGGACGAGCAGTACTTC.

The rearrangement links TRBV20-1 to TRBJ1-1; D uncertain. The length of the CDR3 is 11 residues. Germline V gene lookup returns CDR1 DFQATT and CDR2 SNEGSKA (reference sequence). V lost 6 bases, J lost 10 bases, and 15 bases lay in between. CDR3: CSATDTVGAFF. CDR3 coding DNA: TGCAGTGCCACTGACACGGTTGGAGCTTTCTTT.

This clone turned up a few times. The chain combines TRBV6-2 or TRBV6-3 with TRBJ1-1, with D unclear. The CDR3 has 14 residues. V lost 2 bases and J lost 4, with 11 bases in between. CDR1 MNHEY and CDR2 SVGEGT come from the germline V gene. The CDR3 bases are TGTGCCAGCAGTTACGTCCAGTGGGGCACTGAAGCTTTCTTT. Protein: CASSYVQWGTEAFF.

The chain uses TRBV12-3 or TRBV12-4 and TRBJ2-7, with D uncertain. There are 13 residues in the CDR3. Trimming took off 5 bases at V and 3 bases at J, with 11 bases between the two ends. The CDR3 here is CASSSGTDYEQYF. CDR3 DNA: TGTGCCAGCAGTAGTGGTACCGACTACGAGCAGTACTTC.

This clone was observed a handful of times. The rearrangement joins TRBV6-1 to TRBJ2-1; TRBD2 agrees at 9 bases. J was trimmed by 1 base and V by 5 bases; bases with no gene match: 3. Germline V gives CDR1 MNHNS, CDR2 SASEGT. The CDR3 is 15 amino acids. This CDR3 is CASSISGSSYNEQFF. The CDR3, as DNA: TGTGCCAGCAGTATTAGCGGGAGTTCCTACAATGAGCAGTTCTTC.

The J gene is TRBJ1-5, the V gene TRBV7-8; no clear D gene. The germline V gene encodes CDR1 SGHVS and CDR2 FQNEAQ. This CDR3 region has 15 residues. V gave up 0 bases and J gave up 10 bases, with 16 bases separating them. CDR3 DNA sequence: TGTGCCAGCAGCTTAGCGACGGGGAGGTCACGACCCCAGCATTTT. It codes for CASSLATGRSRPQHF.

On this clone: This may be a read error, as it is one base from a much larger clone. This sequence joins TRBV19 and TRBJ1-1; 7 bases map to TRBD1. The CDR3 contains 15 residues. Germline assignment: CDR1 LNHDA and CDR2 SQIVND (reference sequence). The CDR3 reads CSSRKQGNLGPEAFF. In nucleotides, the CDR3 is TGTTCCAGTAGAAAACAGGGGAATTTGGGCCCTGAAGCTTTCTTT.

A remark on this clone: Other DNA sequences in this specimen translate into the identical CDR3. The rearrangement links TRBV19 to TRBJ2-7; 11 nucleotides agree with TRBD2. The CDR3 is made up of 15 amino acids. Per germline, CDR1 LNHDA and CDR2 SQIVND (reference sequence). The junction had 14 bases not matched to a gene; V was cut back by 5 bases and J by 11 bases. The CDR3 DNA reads TGTGCCAGTAGTGTCTCACTAGCGGGGGCCTCAGAGAAGTACTTC. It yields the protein CASSVSLAGASEKYF. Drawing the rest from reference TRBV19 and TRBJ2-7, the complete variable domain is DGGITQSPKYLFRKEGQNVTLSCEQNLNHDAMYWYRQDPGQGLRLIYYSQIVNDFQKGDIAEGYSVSREKKESFPLTVTSAQKNPTAFYLCASSVSLAGASEKYFGPGTRLTVT.

The CDR3 DNA is TGTGCCAGCAGCTCTGTCTACGAGCAGTACTTC. Translating it yields CASSSVYEQYF. This sequence joins TRBV3-1 and TRBJ2-7, with no clear D. The V end lost 5 bases, the J end lost 3 bases, and 5 bases lay between the germline ends. The CDR3 runs 11 residues. The germline CDR1 and CDR2 sequences are LGHDT and YNNKEL (reference sequence).

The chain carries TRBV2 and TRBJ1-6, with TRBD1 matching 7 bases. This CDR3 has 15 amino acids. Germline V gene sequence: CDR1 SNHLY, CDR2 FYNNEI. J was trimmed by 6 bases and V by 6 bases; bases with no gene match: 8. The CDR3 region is CASREFRGANSPLHF. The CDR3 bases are TGTGCCAGCAGGGAATTCAGGGGGGCTAATTCACCCCTCCACTTT.

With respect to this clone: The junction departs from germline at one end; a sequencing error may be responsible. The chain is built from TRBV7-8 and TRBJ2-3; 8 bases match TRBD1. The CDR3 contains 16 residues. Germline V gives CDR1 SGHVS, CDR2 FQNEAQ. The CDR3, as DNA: TGTGCCAGCGGCTTAGATAGAACAGGGGGTACAGATACGCAGTATTTT. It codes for CASGLDRTGGTDTQYF.

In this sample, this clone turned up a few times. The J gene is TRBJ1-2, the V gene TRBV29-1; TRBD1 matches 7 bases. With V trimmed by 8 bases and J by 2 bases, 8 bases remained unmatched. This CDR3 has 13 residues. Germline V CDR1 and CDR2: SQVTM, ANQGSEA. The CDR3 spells CSFFPQGNYGYTF. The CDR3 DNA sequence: TGCAGCTTTTTTCCACAGGGGAACTATGGCTACACCTTC.

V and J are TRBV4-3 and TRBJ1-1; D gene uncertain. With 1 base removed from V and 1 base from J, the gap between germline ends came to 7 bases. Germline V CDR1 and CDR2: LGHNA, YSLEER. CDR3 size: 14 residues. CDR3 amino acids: CASSQGVQNTEAFF. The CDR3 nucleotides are TGCGCCAGCAGCCAAGGAGTCCAGAACACTGAAGCTTTCTTT.

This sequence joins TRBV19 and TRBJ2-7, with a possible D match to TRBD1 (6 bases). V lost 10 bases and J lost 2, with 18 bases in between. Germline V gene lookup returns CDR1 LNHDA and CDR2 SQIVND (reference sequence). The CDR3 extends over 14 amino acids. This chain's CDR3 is CATQDRSPPYEQYF. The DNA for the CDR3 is TGTGCCACGCAAGACAGGTCACCTCCCTACGAGCAGTACTTC.

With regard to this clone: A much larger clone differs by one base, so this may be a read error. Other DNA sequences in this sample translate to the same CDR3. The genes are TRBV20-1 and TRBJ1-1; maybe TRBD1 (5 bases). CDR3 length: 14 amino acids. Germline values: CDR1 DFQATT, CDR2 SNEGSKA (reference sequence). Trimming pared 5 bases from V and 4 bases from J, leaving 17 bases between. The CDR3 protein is CSAPPGGRGTEAFF. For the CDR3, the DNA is TGCAGTGCTCCTCCGGGGGGACGAGGCACTGAAGCTTTCTTT.

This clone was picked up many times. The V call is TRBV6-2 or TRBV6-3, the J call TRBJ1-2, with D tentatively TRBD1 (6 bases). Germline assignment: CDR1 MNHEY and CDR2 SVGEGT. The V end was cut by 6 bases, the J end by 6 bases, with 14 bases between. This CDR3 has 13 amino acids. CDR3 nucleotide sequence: TGTGCCAGCAGCATGATCCGGACAGATGGCTACACCTTC. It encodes CASSMIRTDGYTF.